This TCR beta chain derives from a study of blood T cell repertoires in COVID-19. Overall study: Nucleic acid was either cDNA or gDNA, and it came from T cells, B-cell-depleted T cells, or PBMCs.

This clone has only one observation. CDR1 and CDR2 (germline): SGHNT, YENEEA. Trimming removed 4 bases from V and 6 bases from J; junction bases left unmatched: 3. CDR3 length: 13 amino acids. As originally analysed: The authors estimated nucleated cell counts from reference gene primer amplification. TCRdb's copy holds only in-frame clones and misses some; the assay was immunoSEQ multiplex PCR. V, J and clone size reflect that table, while D and trimming were determined from the DNA. The data hold roughly 80,000 clones, with approximately 91% observed a single time. Patients of the Seattle cohort, enrolled during active infection, were followed longitudinally.

V is TRBV11-3 and J is TRBJ2-1; TRBD1 matches at 7 bases. The origin of this receptor is a middle-aged man with COVID-19, enrolled during active disease. Sequencing was done on a sample of peripheral blood. This CDR3 reads CASSSGTVNEQFF. The CDR3 bases are TGTGCCAGCAGCTCCGGGACAGTCAATGAGCAGTTCTTC.